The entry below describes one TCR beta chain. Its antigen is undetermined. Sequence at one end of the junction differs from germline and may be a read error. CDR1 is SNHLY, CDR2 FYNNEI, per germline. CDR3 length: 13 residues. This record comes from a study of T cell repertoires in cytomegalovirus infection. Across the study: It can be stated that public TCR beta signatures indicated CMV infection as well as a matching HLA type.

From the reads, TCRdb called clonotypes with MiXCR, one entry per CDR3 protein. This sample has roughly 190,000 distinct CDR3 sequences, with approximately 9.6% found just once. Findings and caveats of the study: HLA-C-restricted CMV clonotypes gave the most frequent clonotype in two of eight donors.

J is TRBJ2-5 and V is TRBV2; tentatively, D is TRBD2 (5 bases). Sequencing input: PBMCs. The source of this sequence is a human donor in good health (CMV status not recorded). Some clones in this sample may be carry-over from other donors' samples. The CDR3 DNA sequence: TGTGCCAGAAGTGATAGCGAGATAGAGACCCAGTACTTC. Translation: CARSDSEIETQYF.